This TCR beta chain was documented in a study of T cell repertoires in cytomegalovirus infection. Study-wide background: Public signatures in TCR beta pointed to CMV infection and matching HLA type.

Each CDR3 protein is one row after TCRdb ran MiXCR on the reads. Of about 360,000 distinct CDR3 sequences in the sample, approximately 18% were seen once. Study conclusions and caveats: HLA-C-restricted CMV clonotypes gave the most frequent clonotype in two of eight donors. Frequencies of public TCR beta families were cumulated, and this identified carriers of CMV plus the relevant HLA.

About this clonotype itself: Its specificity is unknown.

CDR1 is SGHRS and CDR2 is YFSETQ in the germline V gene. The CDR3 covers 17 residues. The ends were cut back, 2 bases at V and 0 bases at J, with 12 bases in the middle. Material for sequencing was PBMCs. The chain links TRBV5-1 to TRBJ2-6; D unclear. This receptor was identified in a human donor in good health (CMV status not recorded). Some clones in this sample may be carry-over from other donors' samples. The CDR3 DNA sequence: TGCGCCAGCAGCTTCGACGGTTCCTCCTCTGGGGCCAACGTCCTGACTTTC. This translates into CASSFDGSSSGANVLTF.